Sequencing of this T cell receptor (beta chain) was carried out in a study of CD8 T cells in Susac syndrome. Study as a whole: Eight or nine of the sequenced Susac syndrome patients were in remission, and more than 5 had active disease.

Germline trimming cut 0 bases from V and 7 bases from J; bases unmatched to any gene: 5. CDR1 and CDR2 from the germline V gene are ENHRY and SYGVKD. This CDR3 is built from 16 residues. Reverse transcription of about 0.5 to 1 ug RNA was carried out with random hexamers. From the immunoSEQ multiplex PCR reads, TCRdb called clonotypes with MiXCR, one entry per CDR3 protein. The sample has some 200,000 distinct CDR3 sequences, about 95% seen once. This TCR came from a human donor with Susac syndrome. This sequence joins TRBV10-3 and TRBJ2-1, with TRBD2 identical over 11 bases. The sample was CD8+ T cells from PBMCs. CDR3 in DNA: TGTGCCATCAGTGAGTCGACTAGCGGGGCCAAAAATGAGCAGTTCTTC. It codes for CAISESTSGAKNEQFF.